This TCR beta chain was captured by sequencing in a study of blood T cell repertoires in COVID-19. Whole-study context: Collection of acute and convalescent COVID-19 samples took place in the United States, Italy and Spain.

Data came from immunoSEQ multiplex PCR; TCRdb stores just in-frame clones and leaves some out. The sample includes tens of thousands of clones, over 85% seen only once; the top ten take roughly 1.5%. Trimming removed 5 bases at V and 5 bases at J, with 18 bases between. This CDR3 region has 15 residues. Germline V lookup: CDR1 SGHVS, CDR2 FNYEAQ. The receptor's source is a man aged 50-59 years with acute or convalescent COVID-19. This rearrangement joins TRBV7-6 to TRBJ1-1; no firm D call. Sequencing was carried out using peripheral blood. The CDR3 nucleotides are TGTGCCAGCAGCCCGAGTCTGGGAGGGTGGACTGAAGCTTTCTTT. Translation: CASSPSLGGWTEAFF.